This T cell receptor beta chain was observed in a study of Graves' ophthalmopathy and Graves' hyperthyroidism. V lost 9 bases to trimming and J lost 4 bases, with 21 bases between them. CDR3 length: 15 amino acids. Per germline, CDR1 SNHLY and CDR2 FYNNEI. Amplified TCR beta CDR3 regions were obtained using RNA transcripts as template. HTBI primers served in a first-round RT-PCR, which a second-round multiplex PCR followed. TCRdb independently ran MiXCR on the multiplex PCR reads; one entry per CDR3 protein. The table records around 22,000 distinct CDR3 sequences, 48% of them present only once. The receptor comes from an adult woman with stable Graves' hyperthyroidism. The genes are TRBV2 and TRBJ1-1; unclear D gene. Input material: peripheral blood. CDR3 sequence reads: CASFASSGGGTEAFF. The CDR3 nucleotides read TGTGCCAGTTTTGCGTCTAGCGGAGGAGGCACTGAAGCTTTCTTT.